These 14 T cell receptor beta chains came from one sample sequenced in a study of T cells in Graves' hyperthyroidism and ophthalmopathy. Amplification yielded TCR beta CDR3 regions, with RNA transcripts as the source. RT-PCR in the first round (using the HTBI primer set) targeted the TCR CDR3. TCRdb re-called the multiplex PCR reads with MiXCR, one entry per CDR3 protein. Among 500,000 or so distinct CDR3 sequences, about 15% were seen once, and the ten largest hold roughly 15%. Input material: blood. The source is a young woman with Graves' ophthalmopathy.

This clonotype appeared many times. The chain links TRBV30 to TRBJ1-5, with TRBD1 identical over 8 bases. J lost 7 bases, V lost 5 bases, and 7 bases had no gene match. Germline V gene data show CDR1 as GTSNPN and CDR2 as SVGIG (reference sequence). CDR3 length: 13 amino acids. The DNA for the CDR3 is TGTGCCTGGGGCGGACAGGGAATGCAGCCCCAGCATTTT. Translated: CAWGGQGMQPQHF.

The table lists this clonotype with many counts. The V and J genes are TRBV28 and TRBJ1-2, with 7 bases that match TRBD1. Germline lookup yields CDR1 MDHEN and CDR2 SYDVKM. With 6 bases clipped from V and 0 bases from J, the junction kept 7 bases outside the gene matches. CDR3 length equals 15 residues. The DNA for the CDR3 is TGTGCCAGCAGCCTCCGGGACAGCCCTAACTATGGCTACACCTTC. It yields the protein CASSLRDSPNYGYTF.

The chain recombines TRBV19 with TRBJ2-5; D might be TRBD2 (6 bases). CDR3 length equals 14 residues. V was pared by 4 bases and J by 2 bases, with 11 bases between. Germline CDR1 LNHDA, CDR2 SQIVND (reference sequence). CDR3 sequence: CASSTNRGQETQYF. The DNA for the CDR3 is TGTGCCAGTAGTACCAACCGGGGGCAAGAGACCCAGTACTTC.

This clonotype was recorded a few times. The chain carries TRBV19 and TRBJ1-2, with D perhaps matching TRBD1 (5 bases). V dropped 6 bases and J dropped 5 bases, with 22 bases sitting between them. The length of the CDR3 is 16 residues. CDR1 LNHDA and CDR2 SQIVND come from the germline V gene (reference sequence). CDR3 residues: CASRDPLRSGRYGYTF. The CDR3 DNA reads as TGTGCCAGTAGAGACCCCCTCCGATCGGGGCGTTATGGCTACACCTTC.

The table lists this clonotype with many counts. The chain couples TRBV18 to TRBJ1-1, with TRBD1 matching 7 bases. Germline CDR1 and CDR2: KGHSH and LQKENI. The CDR3 runs 13 residues. V lost 2 bases to trimming and J lost 6 bases; unmatched junction nucleotides: 3. CDR3: CASSPSGGAEAFF. In DNA, the CDR3 is TGTGCCAGCTCACCATCAGGGGGAGCTGAAGCTTTCTTT. The entire variable domain, with the rest obtained from reference TRBV18 and TRBJ1-1, is as follows: NAGVMQNPRHLVRRRGQEARLRCSPMKGHSHVYWYRQLPEEGLKFMVYLQKENIIDESGMPKERFSAEFPKEGPSILRIQQVVRGDSAAYFCASSPSGGAEAFFGQGTRLTVV.

A word on this clonotype: A single base separates this from a much larger clone, so it may be a read error. The rearrangement uses TRBV11-2 and TRBJ1-1; D not resolved. This CDR3 is 14 amino acids long. Trimming took 1 base from V and 7 from J, leaving 13 bases between them. The germline gives CDR1 SGHAT, CDR2 FQNNGV. The CDR3 protein is CASSLGGSGLEAFF. The CDR3 nucleotides read TGTGCCAGCAGCTTAGGAGGGTCAGGACTTGAAGCTTTCTTT.

In its sample, this clonotype was seen many times. The rearrangement links TRBV6-1 to TRBJ1-5; 8 bases map to TRBD1. The trim removed 8 bases at V and 2 bases at J, leaving 8 bases unmatched. This CDR3 has 15 amino acids. Looked up from germline, CDR1 is MNHNS and CDR2 is SASEGT. Here the CDR3 reads CASARTGTGNQPQHF. The CDR3 coding sequence is TGTGCCAGCGCCCGGACAGGGACAGGCAATCAGCCCCAGCATTTT.

The chain uses TRBV30 and TRBJ2-7, with D tentatively TRBD1 (5 bases). V was pared by 1 base and J by 3 bases, with 10 bases between. Germline V gene lookup returns CDR1 GTSNPN and CDR2 SVGIG (reference sequence). The CDR3 has 13 residues. As DNA, the CDR3 is TGTGCCTGGAGTGCAGAACAGGACTACGAGCAGTACTTC. Protein product: CAWSAEQDYEQYF.

This chain connects TRBV4-3 to TRBJ2-7; D unclear. V was shortened by 1 base and J by 5 bases, with 9 bases between the two germline ends. The germline V gene has CDR1 LGHNA and CDR2 YSLEER. This CDR3 is 13 amino acids long. CDR3 in DNA: TGCGCCAGCAGCCAAGCAACGGCGCACGAGCAGTACTTC. Protein product: CASSQATAHEQYF.

This clonotype was detected ten times or more. V gene TRBV20-1 combines with J gene TRBJ1-1; tentative D call: TRBD1 (5 bases). V dropped 8 bases and J dropped 3 bases, with 19 bases sitting between them. CDR1 and CDR2 from the germline V gene are DFQATT and SNEGSKA (reference sequence). The length of the CDR3 is 14 residues. CDR3 sequence reads: CSYDPGRMDTEAFF. As DNA, the CDR3 is TGCAGTTACGACCCGGGGCGGATGGACACTGAAGCTTTCTTT.

This clonotype was recorded many times. The rearrangement uses TRBV28 and TRBJ1-4; D unclear. The CDR3 covers 12 residues. The V gene's germline CDR1 is MDHEN and CDR2 SYDVKM. V was shortened by 6 bases and J by 8 bases, with 10 bases between the two germline ends. CDR3 nucleotides: TGTGCCAGCAGCGACGCCCGCGAAAAACTGTTTTTT. Protein sequence: CASSDAREKLFF.

Ten or more counts support this clonotype. The chain couples TRBV30 to TRBJ1-1; possibly TRBD1 for D (6 bases). This CDR3 is built from 20 residues. The germline V gene encodes CDR1 GTSNPN and CDR2 SVGIG (reference sequence). Trimming removed 4 bases from V and 1 base from J, with 31 bases in between. DNA of the CDR3: TGTGCCTGGAAGTCCGGATACCAAGGACAGCAACTAGGCTGGAACACTGAAGCTTTCTTT. It specifies CAWKSGYQGQQLGWNTEAFF.

This clonotype was seen many times. The chain uses TRBV12-3 or TRBV12-4 and TRBJ2-3; D is uncertain. The CDR3 runs to 13 residues. V dropped 0 bases and J dropped 7 bases, with 8 bases sitting between them. As DNA, the CDR3 is TGTGCCAGCAGTTTAGCGCTCTTAAATACGCAGTATTTT. Protein product: CASSLALLNTQYF.

At least ten counts were recorded for this clonotype. This chain connects TRBV6-2 or TRBV6-3 to TRBJ1-1; 7 positions match TRBD1. V lost 5 bases to trimming and J lost 10 bases; unmatched junction nucleotides: 4. Germline CDR1 reads MNHEY; CDR2 reads SVGEGT. CDR3 length: 11 residues. This CDR3 is CASSHTGAAFF. CDR3 coding DNA: TGTGCCAGCAGTCATACAGGGGCAGCTTTCTTT.